The text below deals with one TCR beta chain. The data belong to a study of OX40 agonist ivuxolimab in advanced cancers. Overall study: Ivuxolimab is a fully human IgG2 antibody that activates OX40 (CD134). Dose-escalation patients' cancers were hepatocellular carcinoma, melanoma, renal cell or head and neck cancer.

The CDR3 has 16 amino acids. V was shortened by 1 base and J by 0 bases, with 10 bases between the two germline ends. CDR1 and CDR2 from the germline V gene are SEHNR and FQNEAQ (reference sequence). TCRdb keeps only in-frame clones here, not all; method: immunoSEQ multiplex PCR. The repertoire consists of 86,000 or so clones, with roughly 92% occurring once and the leading ten covering 2.5% to 3.5%. The chain links TRBV7-9 to TRBJ1-3; D unresolved. The material was CD4+ or CD8+ T cells sorted from blood, obtained in a trial of the OX40 agonist ivuxolimab. This clonotype originated in an adult with an advanced solid tumor such as melanoma, head and neck, liver or kidney cancer. In nucleotides, the CDR3 is TGTGCCAGCAGCTTAGGTCTCCCCCCCTCTGGAAACACCATATATTTT. Its protein is CASSLGLPPSGNTIYF.